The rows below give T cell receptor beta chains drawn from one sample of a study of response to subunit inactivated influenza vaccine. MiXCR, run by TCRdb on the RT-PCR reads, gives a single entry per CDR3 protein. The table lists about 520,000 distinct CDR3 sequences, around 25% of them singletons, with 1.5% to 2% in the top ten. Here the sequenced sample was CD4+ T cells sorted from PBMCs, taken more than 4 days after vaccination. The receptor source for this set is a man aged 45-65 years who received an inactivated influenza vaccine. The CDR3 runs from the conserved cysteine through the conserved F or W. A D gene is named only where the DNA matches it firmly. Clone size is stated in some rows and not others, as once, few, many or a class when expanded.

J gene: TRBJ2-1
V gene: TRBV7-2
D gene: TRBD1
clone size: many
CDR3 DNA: TGTGCCAGCAGCCCCCGACAGGGGGCCAGCGAGCAGTTCTTC
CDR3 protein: CASSPRQGASEQFF

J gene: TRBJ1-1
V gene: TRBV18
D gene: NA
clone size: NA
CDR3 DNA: TGTGCCAGCTCACCAAGTGGGAGCGGGGCTGAAGCTTTCTTT
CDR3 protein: CASSPSGSGAEAFF

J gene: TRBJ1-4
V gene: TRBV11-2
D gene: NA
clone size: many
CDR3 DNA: TGCGCCAGCAGCTTGATGGGGGCAACTAATGAAAAACTGTTTTTT
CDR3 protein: CASSLMGATNEKLFF

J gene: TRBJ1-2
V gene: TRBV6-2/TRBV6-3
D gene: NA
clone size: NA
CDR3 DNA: TGTGCCAGCAGTTACGTCGGGGGTACTGGCTACACCTTC
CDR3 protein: CASSYVGGTGYTF

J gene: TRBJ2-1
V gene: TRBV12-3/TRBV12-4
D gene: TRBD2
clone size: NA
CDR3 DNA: TGTGCCAGCAGTTACCTAGCGGTTGACAATGAGCAGTTCTTC
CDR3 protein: CASSYLAVDNEQFF

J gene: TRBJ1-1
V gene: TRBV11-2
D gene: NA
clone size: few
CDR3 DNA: TGTGCCAGCAGCTTATTCGCCGGGTCTGAAGCTTTCTTT
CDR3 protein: CASSLFAGSEAFF

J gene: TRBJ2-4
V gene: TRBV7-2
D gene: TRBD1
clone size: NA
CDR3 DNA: TGTGCCAGCAGCACAGGGACAGGGGGCAACATTCAGTACTTC
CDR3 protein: CASSTGTGGNIQYF

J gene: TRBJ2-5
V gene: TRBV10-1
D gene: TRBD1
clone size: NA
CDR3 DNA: TGCGCCAGCAGTGAGTCTGGGACAGGGGAGGAGACCCAGTACTTC
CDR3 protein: CASSESGTGEETQYF

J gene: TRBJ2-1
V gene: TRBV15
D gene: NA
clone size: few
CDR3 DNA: TGTGCCACCAGCAGAGGTCGGGACGGTTCCTACAATGAGCAGTTCTTC
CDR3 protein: CATSRGRDGSYNEQFF

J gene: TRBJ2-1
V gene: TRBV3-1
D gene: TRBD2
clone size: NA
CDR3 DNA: TGTGCCAGCAGCCAAGAAGCTAGCGGGGTCTACAATGAGCAGTTCTTC
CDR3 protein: CASSQEASGVYNEQFF

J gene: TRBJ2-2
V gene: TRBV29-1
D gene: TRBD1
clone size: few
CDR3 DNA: TGCAGCTTACGGACAGGGGGCAACACCGGGGAGCTGTTTTTT
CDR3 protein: CSLRTGGNTGELFF

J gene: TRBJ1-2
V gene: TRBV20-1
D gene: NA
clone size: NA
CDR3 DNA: TGCAGTGGTAGCAGCGGCTACACCTTC
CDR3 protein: CSGSSGYTF

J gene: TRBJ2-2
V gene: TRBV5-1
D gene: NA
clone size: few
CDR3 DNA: TGCGCCAGCAGCTTGGAACGGGTCCCAACCGGGGAGCTGTTTTTT
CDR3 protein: CASSLERVPTGELFF

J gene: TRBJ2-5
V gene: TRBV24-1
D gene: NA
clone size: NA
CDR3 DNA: TGTGCCACCAGTGATCCTTACCAAGAGACCCAGTACTTC
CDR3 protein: CATSDPYQETQYF

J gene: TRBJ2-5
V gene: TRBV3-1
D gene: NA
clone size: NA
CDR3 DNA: TGTGCCAGCAGCCAAGGGCCGGTGGAGACCCAGTACTTC
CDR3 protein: CASSQGPVETQYF

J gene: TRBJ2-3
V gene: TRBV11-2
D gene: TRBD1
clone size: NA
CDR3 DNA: TGTGCCAGCAGCCACAGGGGTAGCACAGATACGCAGTATTTT
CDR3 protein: CASSHRGSTDTQYF

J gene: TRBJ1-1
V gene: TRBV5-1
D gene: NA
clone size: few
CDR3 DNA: TGCGCCAGCAGCCCACCTAGTTCGGGGAACACTGAAGCTTTCTTT
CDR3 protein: CASSPPSSGNTEAFF

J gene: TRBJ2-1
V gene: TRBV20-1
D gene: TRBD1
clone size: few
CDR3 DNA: TGCAGTGCTAGCTGGACAGGGAAATACAATGAGCAGTTCTTC
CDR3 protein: CSASWTGKYNEQFF

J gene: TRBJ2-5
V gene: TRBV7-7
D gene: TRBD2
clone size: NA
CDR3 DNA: TGTGCCAGCAGCCGCTCTAGCGGGGGGAAGGTTGGGACCCAGTACTTC
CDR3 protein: CASSRSSGGKVGTQYF

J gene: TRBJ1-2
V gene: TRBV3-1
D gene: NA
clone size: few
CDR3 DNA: TGTGCCAGCAGCCTACCGGCCTTAAACTATGGCTACACCTTC
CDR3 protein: CASSLPALNYGYTF

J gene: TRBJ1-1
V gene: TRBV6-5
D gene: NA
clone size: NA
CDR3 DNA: TGTGCCAGCAGTTACAGCCCCGGGGGAGGGATTACTGAAGCTTTCTTT
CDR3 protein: CASSYSPGGGITEAFF

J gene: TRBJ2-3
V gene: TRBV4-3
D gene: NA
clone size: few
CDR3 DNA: TGCGCCAGCAGCCCACATAGCGGACGTAGCACAGATACGCAGTATTTT
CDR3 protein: CASSPHSGRSTDTQYF

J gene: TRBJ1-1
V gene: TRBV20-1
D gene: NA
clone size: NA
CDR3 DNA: TGCAGTGCTAGAGCCCCAGGAGCGTCGAACACTGAAGCTTTCTTT
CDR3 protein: CSARAPGASNTEAFF

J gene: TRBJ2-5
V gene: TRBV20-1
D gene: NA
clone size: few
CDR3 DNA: TGCAGTGCTAGAGATGGCGGCAGGGGAGAGTCGGAGACCCAGTACTTC
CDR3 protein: CSARDGGRGESETQYF

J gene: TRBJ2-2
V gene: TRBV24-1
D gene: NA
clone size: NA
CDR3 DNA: TGTGCCACCAGTGTCTCCCCGACTGGACGGCCCACCCGGGAGCTGTTTTTT
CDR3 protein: CATSVSPTGRPTRELFF

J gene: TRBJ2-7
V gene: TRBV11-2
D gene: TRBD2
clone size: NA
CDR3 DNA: TGTGCCAGCAGCAAGGGGACTAGCGGGGAAACCTACGAGCAGTACTTC
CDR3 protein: CASSKGTSGETYEQYF

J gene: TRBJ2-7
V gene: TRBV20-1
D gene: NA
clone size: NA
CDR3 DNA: TGCAGTGCTAGAGGGGTGGGCGAGCAGTACTTC
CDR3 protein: CSARGVGEQYF

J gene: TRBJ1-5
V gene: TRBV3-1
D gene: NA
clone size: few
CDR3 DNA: TGTGCCAGCAGCGAATCAAATCAGCCCCAGCATTTT
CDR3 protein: CASSESNQPQHF

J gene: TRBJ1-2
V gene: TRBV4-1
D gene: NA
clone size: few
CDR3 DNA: TGCGCCAGCAGCCAAGATAGGAACAGGGCGAATGGCTACACCTTC
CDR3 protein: CASSQDRNRANGYTF

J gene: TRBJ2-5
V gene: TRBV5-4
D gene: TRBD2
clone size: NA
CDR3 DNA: TGTGCCAGCAGCAACGGACTAGCGGAGACCCAGTACTTC
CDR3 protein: CASSNGLAETQYF

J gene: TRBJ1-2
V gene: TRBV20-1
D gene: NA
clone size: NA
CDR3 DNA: TGCAGTGCTAGCGGGACTCCGAGGAACAACTATGGCTACACCTTC
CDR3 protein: CSASGTPRNNYGYTF

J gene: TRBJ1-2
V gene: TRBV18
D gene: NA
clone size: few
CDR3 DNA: TGTGCCAGCTCGCTACAGGTCCGTGACTATGGCTACACCTTC
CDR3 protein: CASSLQVRDYGYTF

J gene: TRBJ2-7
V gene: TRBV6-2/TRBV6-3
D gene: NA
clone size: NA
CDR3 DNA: TGTGCCACAGGCGGGGCCACGGGGTACGAGCAGTACTTC
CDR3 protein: CATGGATGYEQYF

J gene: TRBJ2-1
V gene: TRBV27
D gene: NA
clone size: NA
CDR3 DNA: TGTGCCAGCAGGCCCGGGACAACCAACTACAATGAGCAGTTCTTC
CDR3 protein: CASRPGTTNYNEQFF

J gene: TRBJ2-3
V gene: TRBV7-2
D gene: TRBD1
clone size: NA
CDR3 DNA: TGTGCCAGCAGCCATACGGAGACAGGGGGCATAGATACGCAGTATTTT
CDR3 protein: CASSHTETGGIDTQYF

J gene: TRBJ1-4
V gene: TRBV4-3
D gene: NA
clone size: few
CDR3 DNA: TGCGCCAGCAGCGAGGGAAGGGGCGTGCAACAGGGCAAAAATGAAAAACTGTTTTTT
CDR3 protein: CASSEGRGVQQGKNEKLFF

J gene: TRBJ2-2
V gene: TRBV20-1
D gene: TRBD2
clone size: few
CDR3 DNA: TGCAGTGCTAGAGTTGCTAGCGGCAACACCGGGGAGCTGTTTTTT
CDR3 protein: CSARVASGNTGELFF

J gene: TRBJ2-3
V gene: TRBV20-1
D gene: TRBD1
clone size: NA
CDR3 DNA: TGCAGTGCTTCTCCCGGGACAGGGAGCACAGATACGCAGTATTTT
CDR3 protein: CSASPGTGSTDTQYF

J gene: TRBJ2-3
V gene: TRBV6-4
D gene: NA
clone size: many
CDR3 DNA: TGTGCCAGCGGCGAAGGCCACACAGATACGCAGTATTTT
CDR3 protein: CASGEGHTDTQYF

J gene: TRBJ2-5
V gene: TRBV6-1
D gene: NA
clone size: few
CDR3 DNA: TGTGCCAGCAGATCCCGGGACGGTAGGAAGACCCAGTACTTC
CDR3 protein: CASRSRDGRKTQYF

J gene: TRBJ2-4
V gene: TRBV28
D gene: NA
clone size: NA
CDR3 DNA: TGTGCCAGCAGTTTATCGGGCGGAGCCAAAAACATTCAGTACTTC
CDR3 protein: CASSLSGGAKNIQYF

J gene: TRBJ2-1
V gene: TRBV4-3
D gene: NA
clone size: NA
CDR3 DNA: TGCGCCAGCAGCCAAGATAAGCCCTCCTACAATGAGCAGTTCTTC
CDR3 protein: CASSQDKPSYNEQFF

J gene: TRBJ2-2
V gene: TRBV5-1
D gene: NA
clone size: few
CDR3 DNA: TGCGCCAGCAGCGCGACAGGCACCGGGGAGCTGTTTTTT
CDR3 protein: CASSATGTGELFF

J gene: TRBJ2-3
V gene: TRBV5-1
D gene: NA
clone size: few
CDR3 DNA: TGCGCCAGCAGCTTGGAACAAAGGGGGCTCGCGGGGAGAGATACGCAGTATTTT
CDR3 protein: CASSLEQRGLAGRDTQYF

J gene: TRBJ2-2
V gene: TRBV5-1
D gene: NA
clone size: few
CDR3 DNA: TGCGCCAGCAGCCAAAATCGCTACGGGCTCAACACCGGGGAGCTGTTTTTT
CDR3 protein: CASSQNRYGLNTGELFF

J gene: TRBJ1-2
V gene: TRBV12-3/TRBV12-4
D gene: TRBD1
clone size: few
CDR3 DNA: TGTGCCAGCTTGAGGGGGACAGGATGGGAGTATGGCTACACCTTC
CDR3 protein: CASLRGTGWEYGYTF